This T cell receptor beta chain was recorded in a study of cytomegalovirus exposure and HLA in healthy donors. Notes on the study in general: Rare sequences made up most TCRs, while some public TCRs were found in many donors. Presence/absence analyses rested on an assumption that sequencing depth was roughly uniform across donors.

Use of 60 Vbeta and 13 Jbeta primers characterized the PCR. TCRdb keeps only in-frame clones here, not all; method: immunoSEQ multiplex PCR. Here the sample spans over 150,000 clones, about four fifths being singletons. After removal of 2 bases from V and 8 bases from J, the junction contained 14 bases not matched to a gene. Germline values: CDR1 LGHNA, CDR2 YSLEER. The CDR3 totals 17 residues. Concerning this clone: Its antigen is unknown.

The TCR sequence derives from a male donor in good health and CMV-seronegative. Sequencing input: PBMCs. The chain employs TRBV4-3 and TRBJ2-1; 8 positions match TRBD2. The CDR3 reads CASSQPTRLASVHEQFF. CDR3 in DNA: TGCGCCAGCAGCCAACCTACGAGACTAGCGAGTGTTCATGAGCAGTTCTTC.